The 28 T cell receptor beta chains reported below all come from one sample, sequenced in a study of blood T cells in healthy people across ages. Next came a second PCR, run for about 6 to 11 cycles, which used a sample-barcoded 5' primer along with a J-beta primer mix. TCRdb analysed the 5' RACE reads with MiXCR anew, one entry per CDR3 protein. The table lists 1.5 million to 2 million distinct CDR3 sequences, roughly 27% of them singletons. Specimen: blood. The source is a young woman in good health.

The chain recombines TRBV3-1 with TRBJ2-1; D remains ambiguous. V was clipped by 1 base and J by 9 bases, with 7 bases between them. The CDR3 consists of 12 residues. Germline CDR1 reads LGHDT; CDR2 reads YNNKEL (reference sequence). As DNA, the CDR3 is TGTGCCAGCAGCCAAGGCCCAGTTGAGCAGTTCTTC. Protein product: CASSQGPVEQFF.

This clonotype was seen ten or more times. J is TRBJ2-5 and V is TRBV6-5; 13 bases are shared with TRBD2. J was trimmed by 1 base and V by 6 bases; bases with no gene match: 5. In germline, CDR1 is MNHEY, CDR2 SVGAGI. This CDR3 is built from 16 residues. For the CDR3, the DNA is TGTGCCAGCAGCAGGACTAGCGGGAGCCTCCAAGAGACCCAGTACTTC. Its protein is CASSRTSGSLQETQYF.

Many counts were recorded for this clonotype. The chain has TRBV4-1 and TRBJ1-2; D unclear. The CDR3 contains 15 residues. Deletions cut 0 bases from V and 3 bases from J, with 11 bases between. Looked up from germline, CDR1 is MGHRA and CDR2 is YSYEKL. The CDR3 bases are TGCGCCAGCAGCCAAGAGATGGGGATATACTATGGCTACACCTTC. Translation: CASSQEMGIYYGYTF.

This sequence joins TRBV6-5 and TRBJ1-4, with TRBD1 matching 9 bases. J gave up 6 bases and V 5 bases, and 7 bases lay outside the gene matches. The CDR3 runs to 15 residues. Per germline, CDR1 MNHEY and CDR2 SVGAGI. The CDR3 DNA is TGTGCCAGCAGTCACCGACAGGGGGGATATGAAAAACTGTTTTTT. Amino acid sequence: CASSHRQGGYEKLFF.

The V call is TRBV12-3 or TRBV12-4, the J call TRBJ1-1; D gene ambiguous. The V end lost 3 bases, the J end lost 9 bases, and 17 bases lay between the germline ends. The CDR3 totals 14 residues. The CDR3 DNA follows: TGTGCCAGCAGTTTTGGGGAGGCCGCGGGAAAAGCTTTCTTT. Protein product: CASSFGEAAGKAFF.

This clonotype has just a few counts. The chain employs TRBV11-3 and TRBJ2-1; D possibly uses TRBD1 or TRBD2 (5 bases each). The CDR3 length is 16 residues. CDR1 and CDR2 (germline): SGHNT, YENEEA. Trimming left V 1 base short and J 5 bases short, with 15 bases between. The CDR3 sequence: CASSLGAGTDNNEQFF. The CDR3 bases are TGTGCCAGCAGCTTAGGTGCCGGGACGGATAACAATGAGCAGTTCTTC.

This clonotype was seen only a few times. The chain uses TRBV12-3 or TRBV12-4 and TRBJ1-5; D not certain. The CDR3 sequence is 12 residues long. Trimming removed 6 bases at V and 9 bases at J, with 12 bases between. The CDR3 DNA sequence: TGTGCCAGCAGCCGCGGCCGATTGCCCCAGCATTTT. As protein: CASSRGRLPQHF.

The gene calls are TRBV6-6 and TRBJ2-1; TRBD2 matches at 11 bases. The junction had 3 bases not matched to a gene; V was cut back by 2 bases and J by 6 bases. Germline CDR1 is MNHNY and CDR2 is SVGAGI (reference sequence). The CDR3 length is 15 residues. The CDR3 here is CASSYQGTSGNEQFF. DNA of the CDR3: TGTGCCAGCAGTTACCAAGGGACTAGCGGCAATGAGCAGTTCTTC.

The genes are TRBV30 and TRBJ1-4, with D possibly being TRBD1 (5 bases). Between the trimmed V and J ends, which lost 0 bases and 8 bases, there was a span of 16 bases. There are 15 residues in the CDR3. Germline lookup yields CDR1 GTSNPN and CDR2 SVGIG (reference sequence). The CDR3 loop reads CAWSVPRQIGEKLFF. CDR3 coding DNA: TGTGCCTGGAGTGTCCCCCGACAGATCGGGGAAAAACTGTTTTTT.

The chain links TRBV6-2 or TRBV6-3 to TRBJ2-1, with D tentatively TRBD1 or TRBD2 (6 bases each). V dropped 5 bases and J dropped 13 bases, with 15 bases sitting between them. The CDR3 contains 12 residues. Germline lookup yields CDR1 MNHEY and CDR2 SVGEGT. The CDR3 region has the DNA TGTGCCAGCAGTAGGGGGGTCGCCCGACAGTTCTTC. It yields the protein CASSRGVARQFF.

On this clonotype: One junction end disagrees with the germline gene, perhaps due to a read error. The V gene is TRBV10-3, the J gene TRBJ1-2; a possible D gene is TRBD1 (5 bases). The CDR3 has 14 residues. CDR1 ENHRY and CDR2 SYGVKD come from the germline V gene. The DNA for the CDR3 is TGTGCCACCGGGGGGTCCGGAGATGGCTATGGTTACACCTTC. Translation: CATGGSGDGYGYTF.

This clonotype was detected only a few times. The V gene is TRBV6-1, the J gene TRBJ2-3, with D possibly TRBD2 on 6 matching bases. There are 15 residues in the CDR3. Germline V gene lookup returns CDR1 MNHNS and CDR2 SASEGT. The V and J ends lost 5 bases and 2 bases respectively, with 14 bases between them. The CDR3 nucleotides are TGTGCCAGCAGTACCGGAGGGGCCAACACAGATACGCAGTATTTT. Its translation is CASSTGGANTDTQYF.

This clonotype was observed a few times. V and J are TRBV6-4 and TRBJ2-3; D is uncertain. This CDR3 region has 16 residues. Germline V gene data show CDR1 as MRHNA and CDR2 as SNTAGT. The V end lost 3 bases, the J end lost 2 bases, and 15 bases lay between the germline ends. The CDR3 sequence is CASSESLFTPTDTQYF. Written as DNA, the CDR3 is TGTGCCAGCAGTGAAAGTCTCTTTACCCCCACAGATACGCAGTATTTT.

Worth noting for this clonotype: A much larger clone differs from this one at a single base, so this may be a read error. The rearrangement uses TRBV7-2 and TRBJ1-2, with a tentative D call TRBD1 (6 bases). CDR1 SGHTA and CDR2 FQGNSA come from the germline V gene. CDR3 length: 14 amino acids. CDR3 bases: TGTGCCAGCAGCGCCGGACAGACAAGGGGTGGCTACATCTTC. Encoded protein: CASSAGQTRGGYIF.

On this clonotype itself: A much larger clone lies one base from this, so it may be a read error. This rearrangement joins TRBV29-1 to TRBJ2-1; 7 nucleotides align to TRBD2. The CDR3 has 14 residues. J lost 6 bases, V lost 2 bases, and 7 bases had no gene match. CDR1 and CDR2 (germline): SQVTM, ANQGSEA. CDR3 amino acids: CSVEKASGGNEQFF. The CDR3 region has the DNA TGCAGCGTTGAAAAGGCTAGCGGCGGCAATGAGCAGTTCTTC.

V gene TRBV29-1 combines with J gene TRBJ1-1, with no clear D. Trimming pared 4 bases from V and 3 bases from J, leaving 6 bases between. From germline, CDR1 is SQVTM and CDR2 ANQGSEA. CDR3 length equals 11 residues. The chain's CDR3 is CSVVRYTEAFF. The CDR3 DNA is TGCAGCGTTGTACGGTACACTGAAGCTTTCTTT.

The V and J genes are TRBV3-1 and TRBJ1-4, with 9 bases aligning to TRBD1. The CDR3 covers 17 residues. The V gene's germline CDR1 is LGHDT and CDR2 YNNKEL (reference sequence). V lost 4 bases to trimming and J lost 7 bases; unmatched junction nucleotides: 13. In nucleotides, the CDR3 is TGTGCCAGCAGCCCCAACCTTCCGACAGGGGGTGGTGAAAAACTGTTTTTT. It translates to CASSPNLPTGGGEKLFF.

This clonotype has a count of ten or more. The genes are TRBV10-3 and TRBJ2-7; tentatively, D is TRBD1 (6 bases). Trimming pared 6 bases from V and 5 bases from J, leaving 11 bases between. Germline CDR1 is ENHRY and CDR2 is SYGVKD. CDR3 length equals 12 residues. The CDR3 loop reads CAISEQGHEQYF. The CDR3 region has the DNA TGTGCCATCAGCGAACAGGGACACGAGCAGTACTTC.

This clonotype came up a few times. The V call is TRBV4-3, the J call TRBJ2-1; TRBD2 matches 11 bases. The germline gives CDR1 LGHNA, CDR2 YSLEER. The CDR3 is 17 residues long. J gave up 7 bases and V 0 bases, and 8 bases lay outside the gene matches. The CDR3 DNA sequence: TGCGCCAGCAGCCAAGATTTACCTAGCGGGAGGAGGAATGAGCAGTTCTTC. Translating gives CASSQDLPSGRRNEQFF.

This clonotype was seen a handful of times. J is TRBJ1-2 and V is TRBV28, with TRBD1 identical over 7 bases. Germline values: CDR1 MDHEN, CDR2 SYDVKM. With V trimmed by 6 bases and J by 3 bases, 10 bases remained unmatched. This CDR3 comprises 15 residues. The CDR3 DNA reads TGTGCCAGCAGCCTTTATGGGACAGCAGACTATGGCTACACCTTC. This codes for CASSLYGTADYGYTF.

The chain joins TRBV29-1 to TRBJ1-1; D is uncertain. Deletions cut 1 base from V and 5 bases from J, with 11 bases between. In germline, CDR1 is SQVTM, CDR2 ANQGSEA. This CDR3 contains 13 residues. CDR3 coding DNA: TGCAGCGTTGAAGGGGCAGAGTGGACTGAAGCTTTCTTT. The encoded protein is CSVEGAEWTEAFF.

To note about this clonotype: Since a much larger clone is just one base distant, this may be a read error. The rearrangement joins TRBV7-9 to TRBJ2-5, with D perhaps matching TRBD2 (6 bases). CDR3 length equals 14 residues. Germline CDR1 reads SEHNR; CDR2 reads FQNEAQ (reference sequence). The CDR3 DNA reads as TGTGTCAGCAGCCTCGTAGCGGAAGAAGAGACCCAGTACTTC. It specifies CVSSLVAEEETQYF.

This clonotype was seen ten or more times. This chain uses TRBV7-2 with TRBJ2-5; tentative D call: TRBD2 (5 bases). V was trimmed by 1 base and J by 5 bases, leaving 14 bases between them. CDR3 length: 15 amino acids. Germline CDR1 SGHTA, CDR2 FQGNSA. The CDR3 protein is CASSLGSARRETQYF. In nucleotides, the CDR3 is TGTGCCAGCAGCTTAGGTTCGGCCCGGAGGGAGACCCAGTACTTC.

This sequence joins TRBV9 and TRBJ2-3, with D perhaps matching TRBD1 or TRBD2 (5 bases each). This CDR3 has 16 amino acids. Germline V lookup: CDR1 SGDLS, CDR2 YYNGEE. The germline V and J ends were trimmed by 3 bases and 3 bases, with 17 bases remaining between them. The CDR3 loop reads CASSALGTHKTDTQYF. The CDR3 nucleotides read TGTGCCAGCAGCGCACTCGGGACGCACAAGACAGATACGCAGTATTTT.

This clonotype appeared a few times. The chain links TRBV29-1 to TRBJ1-1, with TRBD1 matching 8 bases. V was pared by 7 bases and J by 3 bases, with 7 bases of the junction left unmatched. The CDR3 runs 13 residues. Looked up from germline, CDR1 is SQVTM and CDR2 is ANQGSEA. CDR3 protein: CSGLTGVDTEAFF. The DNA of the CDR3 is TGCAGCGGATTGACAGGGGTCGACACTGAAGCTTTCTTT.

The sample holds a few counts of this clonotype. This chain links TRBV20-1 with TRBJ2-5, with unresolved D. V dropped 0 bases and J dropped 0 bases, with 11 bases sitting between them. This CDR3 contains 15 residues. Germline V gene sequence: CDR1 DFQATT, CDR2 SNEGSKA (reference sequence). CDR3 sequence reads: CSARDRGRDQETQYF. The CDR3 nucleotides are TGCAGTGCTAGAGATCGTGGCCGGGACCAAGAGACCCAGTACTTC.

The chain is built from TRBV10-3 and TRBJ1-1; the match to TRBD1 covers 7 bases. The CDR3 extends over 14 amino acids. Germline V gives CDR1 ENHRY, CDR2 SYGVKD. Trimming took 7 bases from V and 5 from J; bases not matched to a gene: 10. Here the CDR3 reads CAINDRAGETEAFF. The CDR3 DNA reads as TGTGCCATCAACGACAGGGCGGGTGAAACTGAAGCTTTCTTT.

The CDR3 region is CSARTTGGVPDTQYF. As DNA, the CDR3 is TGCAGTGCTAGGACGACAGGGGGCGTACCAGATACGCAGTATTTT. The chain combines TRBV20-1 with TRBJ2-3; 10 bases match TRBD1. The CDR3 spans 15 residues. Germline CDR1 DFQATT, CDR2 SNEGSKA (reference sequence). The V segment lost 3 bases and the J segment 4 bases; nucleotides outside the gene matches: 7.